This T cell receptor (beta chain) was identified in a study of T cells after yellow fever vaccination. The study's findings and limits: Detected again after the booster were most primary-vaccination clones, at nearly 97% CD4 and 70% to 90% CD8.

From the 5' RACE reads, TCRdb called clonotypes with MiXCR, one entry per CDR3 protein. The sample lists around 40,000 distinct CDR3 sequences; about 6.8% were seen once. Between the trimmed V and J ends, which lost 0 bases and 6 bases, there was a span of 5 bases. The CDR3 sequence is 13 residues long. Germline CDR1 reads MNHEY; CDR2 reads SMNVEV (reference sequence). The J gene is TRBJ2-2, the V gene TRBV27, with D hard to call. The source of this sequence is a man under 40 who received the YFV17D yellow fever vaccine. Here the sequenced sample was CD8+ T cells not binding an NS4B(214-222) dextramer, sorted from PBMCs, taken 45 days after the yellow fever booster vaccination. The CDR3: CASSLSWSGELFF. CDR3 bases: TGTGCCAGCAGTTTATCTTGGTCCGGGGAGCTGTTTTTT.